Below are 23 T cell receptor beta chains sequenced from a single sample in a study of cytomegalovirus exposure and HLA in healthy donors. Primers included in the PCR were 60 Vbeta and 13 Jbeta primers. Profiled with immunoSEQ multiplex PCR; TCRdb holds only in-frame clones, not every one. The sample yields about 150,000 clones, approximately 72% seen once. The sequencing input was PBMCs. These receptors originate from a man aged 18 to 29 in good health and CMV-seronegative.

The rearrangement joins TRBV29-1 to TRBJ2-2; D is possibly TRBD2 (5 bases). The germline CDR1 and CDR2 sequences are SQVTM and ANQGSEA. The CDR3 covers 13 residues. The ends were cut back, 7 bases at V and 4 bases at J, with 13 bases in the middle. CDR3: CSADGESTGELFF. DNA for the CDR3: TGCAGCGCCGACGGGGAGTCCACCGGGGAGCTGTTTTTT.

The table lists this clone with a few counts. This sequence joins TRBV9 and TRBJ2-7; TRBD2 aligns across 10 bases. The CDR3 is made up of 13 amino acids. Germline trimming cut 4 bases from V and 6 bases from J; bases unmatched to any gene: 4. Germline values: CDR1 SGDLS, CDR2 YYNGEE. The CDR3 DNA is TGTGCCAGCAGCACCCGGACTAGCGGCGAGCAGTACTTC. The encoded protein is CASSTRTSGEQYF.

The V and J genes are TRBV7-2 and TRBJ2-7; 7 bases map to TRBD1. Germline V CDR1 and CDR2: SGHTA, FQGNSA. V lost 1 base and J lost 0; bases outside the gene matches: 3. CDR3 length equals 15 residues. CDR3 nucleotide sequence: TGTGCCAGCAGCTTAGGGGACAGCTTCTCCTACGAGCAGTACTTC. The encoded protein is CASSLGDSFSYEQYF.

The chain has TRBV10-2 and TRBJ2-7; perhaps TRBD2 as D (6 bases). Looked up from germline, CDR1 is WSHSY and CDR2 is SAAADI. Between the trimmed V and J ends, which lost 3 bases and 2 bases, there was a span of 14 bases. The CDR3 has 15 residues. Written as DNA, the CDR3 is TGCGCCAGCAGTGATCGGGCTAGCGCTGCCTACGAGCAGTACTTC. This encodes CASSDRASAAYEQYF.

The rearrangement links TRBV11-2 to TRBJ2-5, with 7 bases identical to TRBD1. Trimming cost V 4 bases and J 2 bases; bases outside gene matches: 10. This CDR3 has 16 residues. Germline V gene lookup returns CDR1 SGHAT and CDR2 FQNNGV. CDR3: CASSSIGGQVQETQYF. The CDR3, as DNA: TGTGCCAGCAGCTCCATAGGCGGACAGGTTCAAGAGACCCAGTACTTC.

V gene TRBV7-2 combines with J gene TRBJ2-5; D possibly corresponds to TRBD1 (5 bases). Germline CDR1 SGHTA, CDR2 FQGNSA. V gave up 1 base and J gave up 5 bases, with 11 bases separating them. This CDR3 spans 14 amino acids. The CDR3 nucleotides are TGTGCCAGCAGCTTAGGGGGCCCCCGGGAGACCCAGTACTTC. This sequence encodes CASSLGGPRETQYF.

The V gene is TRBV5-5, the J gene TRBJ1-2; maybe TRBD1 (5 bases). CDR3 size: 13 residues. The V and J ends lost 0 bases and 4 bases respectively, with 7 bases between them. Germline V gene sequence: CDR1 SGHKS, CDR2 YYEKEE (reference sequence). The CDR3 region is CASSLVGPYGYTF. In DNA, the CDR3 is TGTGCCAGCAGCTTGGTGGGGCCCTATGGCTACACCTTC.

The chain joins TRBV18 to TRBJ1-2; 8 bases agree with TRBD1. Germline values: CDR1 KGHSH, CDR2 LQKENI. J lost 1 base, V lost 3 bases, and 4 bases had no gene match. The CDR3 has 15 amino acids. The CDR3 here is CASSPNRGDNYGYTF. The CDR3 nucleotides are TGTGCCAGCTCACCCAACAGGGGGGATAACTATGGCTACACCTTC.

The V call is TRBV7-2, the J call TRBJ1-1; D gene unclear. The CDR3 loop spans 14 amino acids. CDR1 is SGHTA and CDR2 is FQGNSA in the germline V gene. Trimming left V 1 base short and J 0 bases short, with 6 bases between. CDR3 residues: CASSLDRLNTEAFF. The CDR3 DNA is TGTGCCAGCAGCTTAGACAGACTGAACACTGAAGCTTTCTTT. The full variable domain, rest sourced from reference TRBV7-2 and TRBJ1-1, is GAGVSQSPSNKVTEKGKDVELRCDPISGHTALYWYRQSLGQGLEFLIYFQGNSAPDKSGLPSDRFSAERTGGSVSTLTIQRTQQEDSAVYLCASSLDRLNTEAFFGQGTRLTVV.

The chain combines TRBV28 with TRBJ2-7; tentatively, D is TRBD2 (6 bases). Germline CDR1 MDHEN, CDR2 SYDVKM. The CDR3 extends over 13 amino acids. The V end lost 7 bases, the J end lost 8 bases, and 18 bases lay between the germline ends. Written as DNA, the CDR3 is TGTGCCAGCACCTCTAGCGCTCGGTCCCAGCAGTACTTC. It codes for CASTSSARSQQYF.

This chain joins TRBV25-1 and TRBJ2-2, with 9 bases aligning to TRBD2. Germline V gene lookup returns CDR1 MGHDK and CDR2 SYGVNS. V shed 4 bases and J 1 base; nucleotides not matched to a gene: 10. The length of the CDR3 is 18 residues. CDR3 coding DNA: TGTGCCAGCAGTGTCTTAATACCTAGCGGGAAGAACACCGGGGAGCTGTTTTTT. Protein: CASSVLIPSGKNTGELFF.

The chain recombines TRBV7-8 with TRBJ2-1; D gene ambiguous. This CDR3 has 14 amino acids. V shed 0 bases and J shed 6 bases, with 9 bases lying between them. The germline V gene encodes CDR1 SGHVS and CDR2 FQNEAQ. For the CDR3, the DNA is TGTGCCAGCAGCTTAGCGGGCAGGTCCAATGAGCAGTTCTTC. It translates to CASSLAGRSNEQFF.

This clone was observed a handful of times. J is TRBJ1-2 and V is TRBV30, with D perhaps matching TRBD1 (5 bases). The CDR3 spans 14 residues. Germline CDR1 is GTSNPN and CDR2 is SVGIG (reference sequence). Trimming cost V 0 bases and J 4 bases, with 12 bases left between them. CDR3 sequence (DNA): TGTGCCTGGAGTGTATTCGGGGGACTCTATGGCTACACCTTC. Its protein is CAWSVFGGLYGYTF.

J is TRBJ2-7 and V is TRBV12-1; the D call TRBD2 from the table was never checked on the DNA. TRBV12-1 is reported as a pseudogene. The CDR3 extends over 15 amino acids. The CDR3 loop reads CASFHGAPLRYEQYF. DNA for the CDR3: TGTGCCAGCTTTCACGGAGCCCCCCTGCGTTACGAGCAGTACTTC.

This chain links TRBV13 with TRBJ2-1, with 7 bases matching TRBD2. The CDR3 extends over 15 amino acids. Germline lookup yields CDR1 PRHDT and CDR2 FYEKMQ (reference sequence). With V trimmed by 5 bases and J by 6 bases, 10 bases remained unmatched. CDR3 DNA: TGTGCCAGCAGCCCAAGGACTAGAGGCGGCAATGAGCAGTTCTTC. Its translation: CASSPRTRGGNEQFF.

This rearrangement joins TRBV5-1 to TRBJ1-3; D remains ambiguous. Germline V CDR1 and CDR2: SGHRS, YFSETQ. CDR3 size: 13 residues. The V and J ends lost 4 bases and 0 bases respectively, with 5 bases between them. The CDR3 sequence: CASSANSGNTIYF. The CDR3 DNA reads TGCGCCAGCAGCGCTAACTCTGGAAACACCATATATTTT. Drawing the rest from reference TRBV5-1 and TRBJ1-3, the complete variable domain is KAGVTQTPRYLIKTRGQQVTLSCSPISGHRSVSWYQQTPGQGLQFLFEYFSETQRNKGNFPGRFSGRQFSNSRSEMNVSTLELGDSALYLCASSANSGNTIYFGEGSWLTVV.

This clone has only a few counts. The genes are TRBV7-2 and TRBJ1-2; perhaps TRBD1 as D (5 bases). With 6 bases removed from V and 4 bases from J, the gap between germline ends came to 12 bases. The CDR3 covers 13 residues. Germline lookup yields CDR1 SGHTA and CDR2 FQGNSA. CDR3 residues: CASSPSTGYGYTF. The CDR3, as DNA: TGTGCCAGCAGTCCCAGTACAGGCTATGGCTACACCTTC.

V is TRBV5-8 and J is TRBJ2-4; TRBD2 aligns across 8 bases. Germline CDR1 and CDR2: SGHTS and YDEGEE. The ends lost 4 bases at V and 1 base at J; junction bases unmatched: 16. This CDR3 is 19 amino acids long. DNA for the CDR3: TGTGCCAGCAGCATCGCCCTACTTAGCGGGATGCAGGCCAAAAACATTCAGTACTTC. As protein: CASSIALLSGMQAKNIQYF.

J is TRBJ2-7 and V is TRBV10-2, with TRBD1 matching over 7 bases. The CDR3 runs 14 residues. Germline CDR1 and CDR2: WSHSY and SAAADI. J was trimmed by 2 bases and V by 2 bases; bases with no gene match: 3. The DNA for the CDR3 is TGCGCCAGCAGTGAGACCGGGACAGCCTACGAGCAGTACTTC. Translated: CASSETGTAYEQYF.

The rearrangement links TRBV15 to TRBJ1-2; D remains ambiguous. Trimming removed 1 base at V and 2 bases at J, with 8 bases between. The CDR3 contains 14 residues. Germline V gene sequence: CDR1 LNHNV, CDR2 YYDKDF (reference sequence). This chain's CDR3 is CATSRVEGNYGYTF. CDR3 DNA: TGTGCCACCAGCAGAGTTGAGGGCAACTATGGCTACACCTTC. Together with reference TRBV15 and TRBJ1-2, the CDR3 gives the full variable domain: DAMVIQNPRYQVTQFGKPVTLSCSQTLNHNVMYWYQQKSSQAPKLLFHYYDKDFNNEADTPDNFQSRRPNTSFCFLDIRSPGLGDTAMYLCATSRVEGNYGYTFGSGTRLTVV.

CDR3 DNA: TGTGCCAGCAGTTTATCGATAATCGGAGCGGGGCCCTCATACAATGAGCAGTTCTTC. The encoded protein is CASSLSIIGAGPSYNEQFF. The rearrangement joins TRBV27 to TRBJ2-1; 7 nucleotides match TRBD2. The germline V gene has CDR1 MNHEY and CDR2 SMNVEV (reference sequence). The CDR3 length is 19 residues. After removal of 0 bases from V and 4 bases from J, the junction contained 15 bases not matched to a gene.

This clone was picked up one time. This sequence joins TRBV6-5 and TRBJ2-5; TRBD1 matches at 7 bases. This CDR3 has 15 residues. CDR1 is MNHEY and CDR2 is SVGAGI in the germline V gene. With 0 bases clipped from V and 2 bases from J, the junction kept 3 bases outside the gene matches. In nucleotides, the CDR3 is TGTGCCAGCAGTTACTCCAGGGACAGTCAAGAGACCCAGTACTTC. It codes for CASSYSRDSQETQYF.

The V and J genes are TRBV10-3 and TRBJ1-1; D is uncertain. CDR3 length: 14 amino acids. V was clipped by 2 bases and J by 6 bases, with 13 bases between them. The V gene's germline CDR1 is ENHRY and CDR2 SYGVKD. The CDR3 reads CAISEVGETAEAFF. As DNA, the CDR3 is TGTGCCATCAGTGAGGTCGGGGAAACAGCTGAAGCTTTCTTT.